The 20 T cell receptor beta chains presented below share a single source sample, sequenced in a study of early T cells in non-severe SARS-CoV-2 infection (dated by TCRdb to the early 2020s). The method was 5' RACE. The instrument given in TCRdb is NextSeq 500. TCRdb reprocessed the public reads (quality trimming at Q25 with fastp, clone calling with MiXCR) and kept in-frame beta chains. Here each entry gathers all rows of one CDR3 protein and keeps the most common genes and DNA. The sample has about 52,000 distinct CDR3 sequences on record, roughly 6.2% of them singletons. The biggest ten clones account for 3.5% to 4% of the sample. The sequencing sample was made of whole blood. Every receptor here comes from an adult who was a healthcare worker with PCR-confirmed SARS-CoV-2 infection or an uninfected control (not recorded which).

This clonotype has at least ten counts. The V call is TRBV20-1, the J call TRBJ2-4; TRBD2 matches at 10 bases. This CDR3 region has 16 residues. Germline CDR1 DFQATT, CDR2 SNEGSKA (reference sequence). Trimming cost V 6 bases and J 3 bases; bases outside gene matches: 11. The CDR3 is CSASSGGFVDKNIQYF. Written as DNA, the CDR3 is TGCAGTGCGAGTAGCGGGGGGTTTGTAGACAAAAACATTCAGTACTTC.

In its sample, this clonotype was seen a few times. This chain links TRBV30 with TRBJ1-2; 10 bases align to TRBD1. There are 13 residues in the CDR3. With 1 base clipped from V and 7 bases from J, the junction kept 3 bases outside the gene matches. CDR1 is GTSNPN and CDR2 is SVGIG in the germline V gene (reference sequence). CDR3 amino acids: CAWSEGQGTGYTF. The CDR3 nucleotides are TGTGCCTGGAGTGAGGGACAGGGGACTGGCTACACCTTC.

This clonotype is a singleton in its sample. A much larger clonotype is one base distant, so this may be a read error. The chain recombines TRBV3-1 with TRBJ1-5; tentatively, D is TRBD1 (5 bases). This CDR3 is built from 14 residues. Germline V gene sequence: CDR1 LGHDT, CDR2 YNNKEL (reference sequence). For the CDR3, the DNA is TGTGTCAGCAGCAGAAGGGACAGCAATCAGCCCCAGCATTTT. Protein sequence: CVSSRRDSNQPQHF.

Many counts were recorded for this clonotype. The J gene is TRBJ2-1, the V gene TRBV6-2 or TRBV6-3; D is ambiguous. V was trimmed by 7 bases and J by 0 bases, leaving 7 bases between them. The CDR3 consists of 13 residues. Germline V lookup: CDR1 MNHEY, CDR2 SVGEGT. DNA for the CDR3: TGTGCCAGCACGGCGGACTCCTACAATGAGCAGTTCTTC. Its protein is CASTADSYNEQFF.

This clonotype was seen more than once but under ten times. J is TRBJ2-1 and V is TRBV3-1; 9 nucleotides align to TRBD1. Germline CDR1 is LGHDT and CDR2 is YNNKEL (reference sequence). The J segment lost 6 bases and the V segment lost 0 bases, leaving 6 bases of the junction unmatched. The CDR3 consists of 16 residues. CDR3 residues: CASSQEDRGGGNEQFF. In DNA, the CDR3 is TGTGCCAGCAGCCAAGAGGACAGGGGCGGGGGCAATGAGCAGTTCTTC.

This clonotype has a count of ten or more. J is TRBJ1-4 and V is TRBV20-1; no reliable D call. The V and J ends lost 3 bases and 4 bases respectively, with 9 bases between them. Germline loops: CDR1 DFQATT, CDR2 SNEGSKA (reference sequence). This CDR3 region has 13 residues. This CDR3 is CSASSGSNEKLFF. The CDR3 coding sequence is TGCAGTGCTAGTAGCGGCAGTAATGAAAAACTGTTTTTT.

This clonotype was observed at least ten times. This chain uses TRBV5-5 with TRBJ2-5; D gene ambiguous. With 7 bases removed from V and 2 bases from J, the gap between germline ends came to 12 bases. The germline V gene encodes CDR1 SGHKS and CDR2 YYEKEE (reference sequence). CDR3 size: 13 residues. In DNA, the CDR3 is TGTGCCAGCCTGTTCTTAGGGCAAGAGACCCAGTACTTC. Translated, it gives CASLFLGQETQYF.

This clonotype was observed a handful of times. V is TRBV29-1 and J is TRBJ2-2, with no clear D. In germline, CDR1 is SQVTM, CDR2 ANQGSEA. The CDR3 loop spans 16 amino acids. V lost 0 bases, J lost 4 bases, and 15 bases lay in between. DNA of the CDR3: TGCAGCGTTGAAGATATTGGTAACTCGGTCACCGGGGAGCTGTTTTTT. It encodes CSVEDIGNSVTGELFF.

The V call is TRBV20-1, the J call TRBJ2-7; D uncertain. The CDR3 totals 11 residues. V was shortened by 4 bases and J by 4 bases, with 8 bases between the two germline ends. Germline CDR1 reads DFQATT; CDR2 reads SNEGSKA (reference sequence). CDR3 amino acids: CSANVGYEQYF. CDR3 nucleotides: TGCAGTGCTAATGTGGGGTACGAGCAGTACTTC.

The table lists this clonotype with many counts. The chain employs TRBV6-5 and TRBJ1-4; tentatively, D is TRBD1 (6 bases). Between the trimmed V and J ends, which lost 11 bases and 4 bases, there was a span of 14 bases. Germline loops: CDR1 MNHEY, CDR2 SVGAGI. This CDR3 is 13 amino acids long. CDR3 nucleotide sequence: TGTGCCCGGGGGGGCAGCGATAATGAAAAACTGTTTTTT. This translates into CARGGSDNEKLFF.

This clonotype was seen many times. The rearrangement links TRBV19 to TRBJ2-5, with a possible D match to TRBD1 (5 bases). Germline lookup yields CDR1 LNHDA and CDR2 SQIVND (reference sequence). Between the trimmed V and J ends, which lost 6 bases and 2 bases, there was a span of 13 bases. This CDR3 has 14 amino acids. CDR3 nucleotide sequence: TGTGCCAGTAGAACTGACAGCTCACAAGAGACCCAGTACTTC. Its translation is CASRTDSSQETQYF.

The table lists this clonotype with a few counts. The chain uses TRBV5-4 and TRBJ1-1, with TRBD1 matching 7 bases. This CDR3 has 15 residues. The V and J ends lost 1 base and 4 bases, in that order; junction bases with no gene match: 7. Germline-derived CDR1 and CDR2 are SGHNT and YYREEE (reference sequence). The CDR3 DNA is TGTGCCAGCAGCTTGCGGCCAGGGGGTAGCACTGAAGCTTTCTTT. It translates to CASSLRPGGSTEAFF.

The V call is TRBV3-1, the J call TRBJ2-7, with D hard to call. Germline lookup yields CDR1 LGHDT and CDR2 YNNKEL (reference sequence). The CDR3 contains 12 residues. V shed 4 bases and J shed 3 bases, with 7 bases lying between them. CDR3 protein: CASSPTIYEQYF. The CDR3, as DNA: TGTGCCAGCAGCCCGACCATCTACGAGCAGTACTTC.

The chain combines TRBV19 with TRBJ2-7; TRBD1 agrees at 8 bases. After removal of 7 bases from V and 2 bases from J, the junction contained 7 bases not matched to a gene. The CDR3 has 14 residues. Germline values: CDR1 LNHDA, CDR2 SQIVND (reference sequence). The DNA of the CDR3 is TGTGCCAGTACCATGGACAGGGCCCCCTACGAGCAGTACTTC. Its translation: CASTMDRAPYEQYF.

This clonotype was seen many times. The chain employs TRBV9 and TRBJ1-1; 9 nucleotides match TRBD1. V lost 2 bases, J lost 4 bases, and 6 bases stayed unmatched. This CDR3 comprises 15 residues. The germline V gene has CDR1 SGDLS and CDR2 YYNGEE. The CDR3 DNA reads as TGTGCCAGCAGCGTCGTACAGGGGGCGAGCACTGAAGCTTTCTTT. It encodes CASSVVQGASTEAFF.

This clonotype was picked up many times. CDR3 coding DNA: TGTGCCAGCAGCCGGACTAGCGGGGGGGCGAGGAATGAGCAGTTCTTC. Translated, it gives CASSRTSGGARNEQFF. The chain carries TRBV7-2 and TRBJ2-1, with 15 bases that match TRBD2. Looked up from germline, CDR1 is SGHTA and CDR2 is FQGNSA. The CDR3 contains 16 residues. The V and J ends lost 5 bases and 7 bases, in that order; junction bases with no gene match: 6.

A word on this clonotype: A much larger clone sits a single nucleotide away, making a read error possible. The chain links TRBV2 to TRBJ2-1; 8 positions match TRBD2. The V segment lost 5 bases and the J segment 9 bases; nucleotides outside the gene matches: 9. Germline assignment: CDR1 SNHLY and CDR2 FYNNEI. The CDR3 has 14 amino acids. CDR3 sequence (DNA): TGTGCCAGCAGTCTTAGCGGGAATCCCTGTGAGCAGTTCTTC. It translates to CASSLSGNPCEQFF.

This clonotype was seen ten or more times. This chain connects TRBV4-2 to TRBJ2-1; TRBD2 matches 8 bases. V lost 1 base and J lost 0; bases outside the gene matches: 8. The CDR3 runs 18 residues. In germline, CDR1 is LGHNA, CDR2 YNFKEQ. The CDR3 DNA sequence: TGTGCCAGCAGCCAAGGTGCCGGGAGGGGGAACTCCTACAATGAGCAGTTCTTC. It encodes CASSQGAGRGNSYNEQFF.

This clonotype was recorded many times. This chain uses TRBV6-6 with TRBJ1-6; TRBD1 matches 8 bases. CDR3 length: 19 amino acids. Per germline, CDR1 MNHNY and CDR2 SVGAGI (reference sequence). After removal of 5 bases from V and 6 bases from J, the junction contained 18 bases not matched to a gene. The CDR3 is CASSDPNGQGSSSNSPLHF. The CDR3 DNA follows: TGTGCCAGCAGTGACCCGAACGGACAGGGAAGTTCGAGTAATTCACCCCTCCACTTT.

The CDR3 bases are TGTGCCAGCTCACCTCCGGGACTACCCACAGATACGCAGTATTTT. This encodes CASSPPGLPTDTQYF. The chain employs TRBV18 and TRBJ2-3, with 7 bases matching TRBD2. Germline V gives CDR1 KGHSH, CDR2 LQKENI. The CDR3 totals 15 residues. J was trimmed by 2 bases and V by 3 bases; bases with no gene match: 5.